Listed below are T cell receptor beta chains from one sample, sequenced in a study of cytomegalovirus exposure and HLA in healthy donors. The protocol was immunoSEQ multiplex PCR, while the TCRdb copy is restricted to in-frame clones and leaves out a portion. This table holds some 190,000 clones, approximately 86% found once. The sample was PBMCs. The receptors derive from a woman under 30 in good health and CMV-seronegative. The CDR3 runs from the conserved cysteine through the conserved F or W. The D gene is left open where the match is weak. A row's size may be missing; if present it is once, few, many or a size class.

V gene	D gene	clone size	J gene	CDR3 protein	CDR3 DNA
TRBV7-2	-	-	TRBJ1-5	CASSFRDHQPQHF	TGTGCCAGCAGCTTCAGGGATCATCAGCCCCAGCATTTT
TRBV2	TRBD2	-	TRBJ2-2	CASNPGLGTGELFF	TGTGCCAGCAACCCGGGACTAGGGACCGGGGAGCTGTTTTTT
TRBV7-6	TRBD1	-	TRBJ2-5	CASSPRTGTGETQYF	TGTGCCAGCAGCCCCCGGACAGGGACGGGTGAGACCCAGTACTTC
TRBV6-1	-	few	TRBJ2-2	CASSDRDNKPGELFF	TGTGCCAGCAGTGACCGGGACAATAAACCCGGGGAGCTGTTTTTT
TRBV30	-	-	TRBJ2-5	CAWSALQGETQYF	TGTGCCTGGAGTGCCCTACAGGGAGAGACCCAGTACTTC
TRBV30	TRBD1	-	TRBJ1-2	CAWNQLQGTRGYTF	TGTGCCTGGAACCAATTACAGGGGACGAGGGGCTACACCTTC
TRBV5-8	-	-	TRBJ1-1	CASSLVGGLNTEAFF	TGTGCCAGCAGCTTGGTCGGAGGGTTGAACACTGAAGCTTTCTTT
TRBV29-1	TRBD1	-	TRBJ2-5	CSVGQGVETQYF	TGCAGCGTTGGGCAGGGGGTAGAGACCCAGTACTTC
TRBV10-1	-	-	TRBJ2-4	CASSEDTLAKNIQYF	TGCGCCAGCAGTGAGGACACTTTAGCCAAAAACATTCAGTACTTC
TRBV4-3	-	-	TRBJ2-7	CAGSQDGRGEQYF	TGCGCCGGCAGCCAAGATGGGCGGGGAGAGCAGTACTTC
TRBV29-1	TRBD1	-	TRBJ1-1	CSVESNQGANTEAFF	TGCAGCGTTGAGTCCAATCAGGGGGCCAACACTGAAGCTTTCTTT
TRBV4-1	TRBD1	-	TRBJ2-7	CASSQTGDEQYF	TGCGCCAGCAGCCAGACAGGGGACGAGCAGTACTTC
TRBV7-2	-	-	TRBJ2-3	CASSFGGADTQYF	TGTGCCAGCAGCTTCGGGGGAGCAGATACGCAGTATTTT
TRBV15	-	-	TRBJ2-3	CATSRRDLLQYF	TGTGCCACCAGCCGGAGGGACCTCCTGCAGTATTTT
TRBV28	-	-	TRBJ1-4	CASSFRGEKLFF	TGTGCCAGCAGTTTTAGAGGGGAAAAACTGTTTTTT
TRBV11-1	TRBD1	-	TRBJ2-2	CASSLRPGQGRATGELFF	TGTGCCAGCAGCTTACGACCGGGACAGGGGAGGGCGACCGGGGAGCTGTTTTTT
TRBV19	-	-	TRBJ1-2	CASSIESLNYGYTF	TGTGCCAGTAGTATAGAGTCGTTGAACTATGGCTACACCTTC
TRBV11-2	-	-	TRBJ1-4	CASSLESRVSLRATNEKLFF	TGTGCCAGCAGCTTAGAGTCCAGGGTGAGCCTCCGGGCAACTAATGAAAAACTGTTTTTT
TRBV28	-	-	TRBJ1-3	CASSWGGSGNTIYF	TGTGCCAGCAGTTGGGGGGGCTCTGGAAACACCATATATTTT
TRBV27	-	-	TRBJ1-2	CASALRGGYGYTF	TGTGCCAGCGCCCTTAGGGGCGGCTATGGCTACACCTTC
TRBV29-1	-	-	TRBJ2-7	CSAEVGASYEQYF	TGCAGCGCCGAAGTGGGGGCCTCCTACGAGCAGTACTTC
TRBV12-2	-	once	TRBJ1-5	CASRLSGGGTGPYSNQPQHF	TGTGCAAGTCGCTTAAGTGGGGGGGGGACAGGCCCCTATAGCAATCAGCCCCAGCATTTT
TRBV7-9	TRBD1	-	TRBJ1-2	CASSSTGTGAAYGYTF	TGTGCCAGCAGCAGTACCGGGACAGGGGCGGCCTATGGCTACACCTTC
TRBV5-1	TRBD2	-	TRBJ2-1	CASSDASGTNEQFF	TGCGCCAGCAGCGATGCTAGCGGGACCAATGAGCAGTTCTTC
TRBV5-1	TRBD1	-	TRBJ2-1	CASSLPGTGNEQFF	TGCGCCAGCAGCCTTCCCGGGACAGGGAATGAGCAGTTCTTC
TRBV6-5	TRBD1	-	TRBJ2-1	CASTIGQGVNEQFF	TGTGCCAGCACGATTGGACAGGGGGTCAATGAGCAGTTCTTC
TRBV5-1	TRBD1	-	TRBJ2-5	CASSPGQNFRETQYF	TGCGCCAGCAGCCCGGGACAGAACTTCCGAGAGACCCAGTACTTC
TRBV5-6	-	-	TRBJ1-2	CASSLGVGYGYTF	TGTGCCAGCAGCTTAGGGGTAGGCTATGGCTACACCTTC
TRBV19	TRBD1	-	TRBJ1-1	CATQGTGGKDTEAFF	TGTGCCACCCAGGGGACAGGGGGCAAGGACACTGAAGCTTTCTTT
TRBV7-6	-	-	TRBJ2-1	CASSPDGGYEQFF	TGTGCCAGCAGCCCAGATGGGGGGTATGAGCAGTTCTTC
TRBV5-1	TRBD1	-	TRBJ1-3	CASSFGQGAGNTIYF	TGCGCCAGCAGTTTCGGACAGGGGGCCGGAAACACCATATATTTT
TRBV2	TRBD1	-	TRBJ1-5	CASIVDRGRQPQHF	TGTGCCAGCATCGTGGACAGGGGGAGGCAGCCCCAGCATTTT
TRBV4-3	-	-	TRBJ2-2	CASSQGPGGQTGELFF	TGCGCCAGCAGCCAAGGACCAGGGGGGCAGACCGGGGAGCTGTTTTTT
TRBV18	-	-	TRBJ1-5	CASSQQGRHQPQHF	TGTGCCAGCTCACAGCAGGGGCGTCATCAGCCCCAGCATTTT
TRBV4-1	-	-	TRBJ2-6	CASSQAGVPSSGANVLTF	TGCGCCAGCAGCCAAGCCGGGGTACCAAGCTCTGGGGCCAACGTCCTGACTTTC
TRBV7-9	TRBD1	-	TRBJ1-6	CASRPGGTGEFAPLHF	TGTGCCAGCAGACCCGGAGGAACAGGGGAATTTGCACCCCTCCACTTT
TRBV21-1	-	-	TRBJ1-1	CASSKGAPGAFF	TGTGCCAGCAGCAAAGGAGCGCCTGGAGCTTTCTTT
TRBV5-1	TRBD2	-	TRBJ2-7	CASSLGRWELAGVEQYF	TGCGCCAGCAGCTTGGGTCGGTGGGAACTAGCGGGAGTCGAGCAGTACTTC
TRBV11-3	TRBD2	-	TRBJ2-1	CASSLPGRDEQFF	TGTGCCAGCAGCTTACCAGGGAGGGATGAGCAGTTCTTC
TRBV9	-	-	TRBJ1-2	CASRGGSGLHPLVPTF	TGTGCCAGCAGAGGAGGGTCCGGGCTCCACCCTCTGGTTCCCACCTTC
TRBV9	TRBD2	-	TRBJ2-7	CASSVGGTSGNYEQYF	TGTGCCAGCAGCGTAGGGGGAACTAGCGGGAACTACGAGCAGTACTTC
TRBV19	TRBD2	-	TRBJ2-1	CASSIESSSGRAGEQFF	TGTGCCAGTAGTATAGAATCGTCTAGCGGGAGGGCGGGGGAGCAGTTCTTC
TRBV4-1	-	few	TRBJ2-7	CASSQEAVSSYEQYF	TGCGCCAGCAGCCAAGAAGCGGTCTCTTCCTACGAGCAGTACTTC
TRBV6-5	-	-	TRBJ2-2	CASSYSPDSSAGELFF	TGTGCCAGCAGTTACTCTCCGGACTCAAGCGCCGGGGAGCTGTTTTTT
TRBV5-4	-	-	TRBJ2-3	CASSPATVSPQYF	TGTGCCAGCAGCCCGGCGACAGTATCCCCGCAGTATTTT